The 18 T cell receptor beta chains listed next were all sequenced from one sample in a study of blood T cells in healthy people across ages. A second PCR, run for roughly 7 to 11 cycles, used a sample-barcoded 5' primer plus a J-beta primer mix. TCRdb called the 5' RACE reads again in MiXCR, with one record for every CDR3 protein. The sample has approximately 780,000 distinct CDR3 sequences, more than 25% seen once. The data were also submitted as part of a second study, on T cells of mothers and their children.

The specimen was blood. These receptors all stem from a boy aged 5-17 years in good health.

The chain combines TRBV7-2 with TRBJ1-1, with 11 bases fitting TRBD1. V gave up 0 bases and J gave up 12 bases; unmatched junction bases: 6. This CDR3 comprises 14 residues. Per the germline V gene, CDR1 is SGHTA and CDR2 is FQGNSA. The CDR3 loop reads CASSLAGQGVVSFF. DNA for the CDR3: TGTGCCAGCAGCTTAGCGGGACAGGGGGTAGTATCTTTCTTT.

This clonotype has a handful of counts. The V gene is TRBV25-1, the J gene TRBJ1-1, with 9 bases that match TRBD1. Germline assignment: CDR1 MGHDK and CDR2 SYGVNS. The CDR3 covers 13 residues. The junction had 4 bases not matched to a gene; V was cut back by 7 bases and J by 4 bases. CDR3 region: CASTWTGVTEAFF. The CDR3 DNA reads TGTGCCAGCACTTGGACAGGGGTCACTGAAGCTTTCTTT.

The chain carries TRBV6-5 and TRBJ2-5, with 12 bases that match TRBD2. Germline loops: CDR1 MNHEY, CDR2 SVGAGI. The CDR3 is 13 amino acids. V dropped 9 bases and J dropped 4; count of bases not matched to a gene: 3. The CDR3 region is CASRTSGVETQYF. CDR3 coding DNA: TGTGCCAGTCGGACTAGCGGGGTAGAGACCCAGTACTTC.

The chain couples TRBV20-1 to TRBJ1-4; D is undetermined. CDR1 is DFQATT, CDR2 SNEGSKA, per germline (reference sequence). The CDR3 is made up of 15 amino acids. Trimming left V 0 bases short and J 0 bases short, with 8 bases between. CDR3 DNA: TGCAGTGCTAGAGATCCGGGCGCAACTAATGAAAAACTGTTTTTT. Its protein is CSARDPGATNEKLFF.

The CDR3 DNA sequence: TGTGCCAGCAGCTCCTGGGACAGGGCCTATGGCTACACCTTC. This gives the protein CASSSWDRAYGYTF. This chain connects TRBV3-1 to TRBJ1-2; TRBD1 matches 9 bases. This CDR3 is 14 amino acids long. The germline V gene encodes CDR1 LGHDT and CDR2 YNNKEL (reference sequence). The V and J ends lost 5 bases and 4 bases, in that order; junction bases with no gene match: 5.

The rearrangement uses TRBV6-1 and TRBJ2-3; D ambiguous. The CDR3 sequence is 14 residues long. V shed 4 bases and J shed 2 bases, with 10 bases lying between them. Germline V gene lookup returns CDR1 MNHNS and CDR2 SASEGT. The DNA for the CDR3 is TGTGCCAGCAGTGGAGGATACCTCACAGATACGCAGTATTTT. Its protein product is CASSGGYLTDTQYF.

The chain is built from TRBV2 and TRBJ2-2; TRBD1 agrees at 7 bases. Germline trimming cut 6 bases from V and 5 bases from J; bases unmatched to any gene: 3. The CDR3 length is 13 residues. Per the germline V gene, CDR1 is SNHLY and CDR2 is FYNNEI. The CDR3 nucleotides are TGTGCCAGCAGGATACAGGGGACCGGGGAGCTGTTTTTT. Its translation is CASRIQGTGELFF.

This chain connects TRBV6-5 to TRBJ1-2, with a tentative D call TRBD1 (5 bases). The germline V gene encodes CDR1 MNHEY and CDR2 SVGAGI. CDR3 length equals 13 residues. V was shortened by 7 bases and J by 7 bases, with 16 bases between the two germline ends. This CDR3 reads CASKEQEEFGYTF. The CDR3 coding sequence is TGTGCCAGCAAAGAACAGGAGGAGTTTGGCTACACCTTC.

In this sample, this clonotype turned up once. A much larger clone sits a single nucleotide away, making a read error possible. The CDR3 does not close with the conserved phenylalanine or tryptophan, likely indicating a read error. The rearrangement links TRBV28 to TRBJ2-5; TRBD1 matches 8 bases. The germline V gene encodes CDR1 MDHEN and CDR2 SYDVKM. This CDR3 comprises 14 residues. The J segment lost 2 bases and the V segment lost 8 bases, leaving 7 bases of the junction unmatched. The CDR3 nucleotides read TGTGCCAGCCGGACCCACAGGGGGCAAGAGACCCAGTACTTA. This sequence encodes CASRTHRGQETQYL.

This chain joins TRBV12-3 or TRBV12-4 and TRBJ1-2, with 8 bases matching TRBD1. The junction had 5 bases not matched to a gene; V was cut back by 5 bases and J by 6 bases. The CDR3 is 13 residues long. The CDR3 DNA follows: TGTGCCAGCAGTAACAGGGGGGGAAATGGCTACACCTTC. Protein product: CASSNRGGNGYTF.

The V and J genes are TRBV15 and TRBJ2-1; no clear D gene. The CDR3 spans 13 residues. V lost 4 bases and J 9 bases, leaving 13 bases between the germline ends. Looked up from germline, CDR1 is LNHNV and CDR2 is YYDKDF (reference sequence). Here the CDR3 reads CATSIKDRAEQFF. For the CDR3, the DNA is TGTGCCACCAGCATCAAGGACCGAGCTGAGCAGTTCTTC.

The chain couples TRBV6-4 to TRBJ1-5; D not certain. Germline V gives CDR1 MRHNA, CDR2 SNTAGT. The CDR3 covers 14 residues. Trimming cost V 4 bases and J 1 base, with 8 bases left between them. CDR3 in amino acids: CASSAGDSNQPQHF. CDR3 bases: TGTGCCAGCAGTGCAGGCGACAGCAATCAGCCCCAGCATTTT.

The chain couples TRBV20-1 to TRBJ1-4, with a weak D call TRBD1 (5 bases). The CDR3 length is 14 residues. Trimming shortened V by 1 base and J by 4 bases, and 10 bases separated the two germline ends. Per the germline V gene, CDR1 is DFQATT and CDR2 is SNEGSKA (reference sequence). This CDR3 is CSARVGLINEKLFF. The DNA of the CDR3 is TGCAGTGCTAGAGTGGGACTGATTAATGAAAAACTGTTTTTT.

CDR3 in amino acids: CASSVMDRQLNTEAFF. The CDR3 DNA sequence: TGTGCCAGCAGCGTAATGGACAGACAATTGAACACTGAAGCTTTCTTT. The V and J genes are TRBV7-8 and TRBJ1-1, with D possibly being TRBD1 (6 bases). The germline V gene encodes CDR1 SGHVS and CDR2 FQNEAQ. V was cut by 5 bases and J by 0 bases, with 16 bases left in between. CDR3 length equals 16 residues.

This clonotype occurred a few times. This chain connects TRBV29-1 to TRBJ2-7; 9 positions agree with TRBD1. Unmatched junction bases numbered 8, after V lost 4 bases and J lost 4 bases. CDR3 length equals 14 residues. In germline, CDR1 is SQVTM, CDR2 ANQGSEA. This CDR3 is CSVGNRDRAYEQYF. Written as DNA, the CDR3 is TGCAGCGTTGGCAACCGGGACAGGGCGTACGAGCAGTACTTC.

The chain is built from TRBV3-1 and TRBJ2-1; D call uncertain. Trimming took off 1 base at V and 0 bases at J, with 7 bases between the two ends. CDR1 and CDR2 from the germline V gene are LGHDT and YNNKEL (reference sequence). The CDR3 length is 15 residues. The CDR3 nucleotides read TGTGCCAGCAGCCAAGCAGGCCGCTCCTACAATGAGCAGTTCTTC. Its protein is CASSQAGRSYNEQFF.

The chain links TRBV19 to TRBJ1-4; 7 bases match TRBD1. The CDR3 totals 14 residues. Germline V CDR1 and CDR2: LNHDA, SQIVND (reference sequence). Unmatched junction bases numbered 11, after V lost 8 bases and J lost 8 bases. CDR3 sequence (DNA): TGTGCCAGTTCCAAGGGGGCGCCTGGAGAAAAACTGTTTTTT. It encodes CASSKGAPGEKLFF.

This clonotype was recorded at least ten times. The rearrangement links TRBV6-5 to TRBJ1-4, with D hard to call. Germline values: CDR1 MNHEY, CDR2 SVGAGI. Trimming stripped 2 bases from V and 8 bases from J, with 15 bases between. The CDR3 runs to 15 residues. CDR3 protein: CASSYGGRSGEKLFF. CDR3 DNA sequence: TGTGCCAGCAGTTACGGTGGCAGGTCGGGGGAAAAACTGTTTTTT.